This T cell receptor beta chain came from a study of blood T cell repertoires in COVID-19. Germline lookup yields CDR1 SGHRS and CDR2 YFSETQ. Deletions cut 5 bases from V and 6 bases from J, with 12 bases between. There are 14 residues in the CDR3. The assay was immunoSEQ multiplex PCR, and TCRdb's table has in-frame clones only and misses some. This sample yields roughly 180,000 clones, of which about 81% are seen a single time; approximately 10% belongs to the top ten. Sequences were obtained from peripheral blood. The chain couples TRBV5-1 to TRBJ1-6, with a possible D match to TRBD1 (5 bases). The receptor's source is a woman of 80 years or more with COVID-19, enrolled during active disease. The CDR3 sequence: CASSYGGGNSPLHF. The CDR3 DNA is TGCGCCAGCAGTTACGGGGGTGGTAATTCACCCCTCCACTTT. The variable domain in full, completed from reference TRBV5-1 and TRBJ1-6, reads KAGVTQTPRYLIKTRGQQVTLSCSPISGHRSVSWYQQTPGQGLQFLFEYFSETQRNKGNFPGRFSGRQFSNSRSEMNVSTLELGDSALYLCASSYGGGNSPLHFGNGTRLTVT.